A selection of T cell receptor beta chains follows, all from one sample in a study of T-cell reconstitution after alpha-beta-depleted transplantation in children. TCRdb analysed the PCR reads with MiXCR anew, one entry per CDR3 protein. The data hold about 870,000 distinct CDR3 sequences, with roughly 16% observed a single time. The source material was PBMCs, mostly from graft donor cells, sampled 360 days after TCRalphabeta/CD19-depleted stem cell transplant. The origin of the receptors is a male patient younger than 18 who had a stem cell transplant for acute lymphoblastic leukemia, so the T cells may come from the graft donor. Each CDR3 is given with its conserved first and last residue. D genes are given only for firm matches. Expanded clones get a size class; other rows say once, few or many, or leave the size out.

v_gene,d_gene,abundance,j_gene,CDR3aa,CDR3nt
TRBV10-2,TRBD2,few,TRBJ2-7,CASRPGTSGRGYEQYF,TGCGCCAGCAGACCCGGGACTAGCGGGAGGGGGTACGAGCAGTACTTC
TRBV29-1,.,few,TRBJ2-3,CSVHLTDTQYF,TGCAGCGTTCACCTCACAGATACGCAGTATTTT
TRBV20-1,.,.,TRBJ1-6,CSARDLQGVSNSPLHF,TGCAGTGCTAGAGATTTACAGGGAGTCTCTAATTCACCCCTCCACTTT
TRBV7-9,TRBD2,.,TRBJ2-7,CASSLGSRPAGPYEQYF,TGTGCCAGCAGCTTAGGGAGTAGGCCAGCGGGACCCTACGAGCAGTACTTC
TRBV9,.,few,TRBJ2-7,CASSISEGPTYEQYF,TGTGCCAGCAGCATTAGCGAGGGTCCCACCTACGAGCAGTACTTC
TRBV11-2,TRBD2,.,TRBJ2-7,CASSPTGTSTYEQYF,TGTGCCAGCAGCCCGACCGGGACTAGCACGTACGAGCAGTACTTC
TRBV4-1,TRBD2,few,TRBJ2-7,CASRSRLAGYEQYF,TGCGCCAGCAGGTCCCGACTAGCGGGCTACGAGCAGTACTTC
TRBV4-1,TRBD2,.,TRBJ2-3,CASSQEGLAGGRDTQYF,TGCGCCAGCAGCCAAGAGGGATTAGCGGGAGGGCGGGATACGCAGTATTTT
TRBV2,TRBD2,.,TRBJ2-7,CASSEGSGPDEQYF,TGTGCCAGCAGTGAGGGTAGCGGGCCAGACGAGCAGTACTTC
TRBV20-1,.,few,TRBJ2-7,CSASRGGTGVPEQYF,TGCAGTGCTAGTAGGGGGGGGACAGGAGTCCCCGAGCAGTACTTC
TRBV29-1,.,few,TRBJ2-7,CSVEVVAGRDYEQYF,TGCAGCGTTGAAGTAGTGGCGGGTCGAGACTACGAGCAGTACTTC
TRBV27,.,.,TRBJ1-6,CASSRQAYNSPLHF,TGTGCCAGCAGCCGACAGGCCTATAATTCACCCCTCCACTTT
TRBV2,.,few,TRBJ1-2,CASRDGTYKGYGYTF,TGTGCCAGCAGAGACGGGACGTACAAAGGCTATGGCTACACCTTC
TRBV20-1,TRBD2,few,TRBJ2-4,CSASFGLAAKNIQYF,TGCAGTGCTAGTTTCGGGCTAGCGGCGAAAAACATTCAGTACTTC
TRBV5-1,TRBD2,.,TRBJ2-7,CASRRGGALYYEQYF,TGCGCCAGCAGACGGGGGGGGGCCCTCTACTACGAGCAGTACTTC
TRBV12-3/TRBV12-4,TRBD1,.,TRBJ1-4,CASSLLPTGGNEKLFF,TGTGCCAGCAGTTTGCTCCCTACAGGGGGTAATGAAAAACTGTTTTTT
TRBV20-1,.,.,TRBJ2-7,CSAIPPGDLVFPYEQYF,TGCAGTGCTATCCCCCCAGGGGACCTTGTCTTCCCTTACGAGCAGTACTTC
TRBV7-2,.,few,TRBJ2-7,CASSLISVSYEQYF,TGTGCCAGCAGTCTAATTAGCGTCTCCTACGAGCAGTACTTC
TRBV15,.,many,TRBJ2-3,CATSDWDGRDTQYF,TGTGCCACCAGTGACTGGGACGGCAGAGATACGCAGTATTTT
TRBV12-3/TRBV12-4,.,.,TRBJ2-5,CASSFLGWEETQYF,TGTGCCAGCAGTTTTCTGGGTTGGGAAGAGACCCAGTACTTC
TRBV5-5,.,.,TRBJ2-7,CASSLTRGTDAYEQYF,TGTGCCAGCAGCCTAACTCGCGGGACGGATGCCTACGAGCAGTACTTC
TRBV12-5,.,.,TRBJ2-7,CASGLVRPPYEQYF,TGTGCTAGTGGTTTGGTCCGGCCTCCTTACGAGCAGTACTTC
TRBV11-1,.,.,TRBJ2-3,CASSNGPGPSDTQYF,TGTGCCAGCAGCAACGGACCGGGACCGTCAGATACGCAGTATTTT
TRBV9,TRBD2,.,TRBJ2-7,CASSVHAGDYEQYF,TGTGCCAGCAGCGTACATGCGGGAGACTACGAGCAGTACTTC
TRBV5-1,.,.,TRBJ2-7,CASSYDPGPRRKSYEQYF,TGCGCCAGCAGCTACGACCCGGGGCCCCGAAGAAAGAGCTACGAGCAGTACTTC
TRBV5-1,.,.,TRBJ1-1,CASSLTLVGSAWEAFF,TGCGCCAGCAGCTTAACTTTGGTGGGGTCCGCCTGGGAAGCTTTCTTT
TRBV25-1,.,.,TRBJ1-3,CASSGSRGRLSGNTIYF,TGTGCCAGCAGTGGCTCAAGGGGGAGGCTCTCTGGAAACACCATATATTTT
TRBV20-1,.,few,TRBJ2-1,CSASGGITYNEQFF,TGCAGTGCTAGCGGTGGGATTACCTACAATGAGCAGTTCTTC
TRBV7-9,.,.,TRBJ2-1,CASSFQGPSYNEQFF,TGTGCCAGCAGCTTTCAGGGGCCCTCCTACAATGAGCAGTTCTTC
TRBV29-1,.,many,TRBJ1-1,CSVAQARGAEAFF,TGCAGCGTTGCGCAGGCGCGTGGGGCTGAAGCTTTCTTT
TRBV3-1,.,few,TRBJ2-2,CASSHPNRTNTGELFF,TGTGCCAGCAGCCACCCCAACAGGACGAACACCGGGGAGCTGTTTTTT
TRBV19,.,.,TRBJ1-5,CASSFQVGGQPQHF,TGTGCCAGTAGTTTTCAGGTGGGTGGACAGCCCCAGCATTTT
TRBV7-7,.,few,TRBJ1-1,CASSPLTRVEAFF,TGTGCCAGCAGCCCGCTAACCCGCGTGGAAGCTTTCTTT
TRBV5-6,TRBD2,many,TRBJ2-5,CASTPRGLAGVETQYF,TGTGCCAGCACCCCCCGAGGACTAGCGGGAGTAGAGACCCAGTACTTC
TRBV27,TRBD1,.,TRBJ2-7,CASSRTGASYEQYF,TGTGCCAGCAGTAGGACAGGGGCCTCCTACGAGCAGTACTTC
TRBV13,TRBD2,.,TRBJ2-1,CASSFGTTRAGGPINEQFF,TGTGCCAGCAGCTTTGGGACTACTAGAGCGGGAGGGCCTATCAATGAGCAGTTCTTC
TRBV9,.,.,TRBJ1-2,CASSDRAANYGYTF,TGTGCCAGCAGTGACCGGGCCGCTAACTATGGCTACACCTTC
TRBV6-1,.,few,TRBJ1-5,CASSLDSRTQHF,TGTGCCAGCAGTCTGGACAGTAGGACCCAGCATTTT
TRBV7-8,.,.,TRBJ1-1,CASSLLPRGNTEAFF,TGTGCCAGCAGCTTGCTTCCCCGAGGGAACACTGAAGCTTTCTTT
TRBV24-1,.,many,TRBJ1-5,CATSAGDSNQPQHF,TGTGCCACCAGTGCTGGGGATAGCAATCAGCCCCAGCATTTT
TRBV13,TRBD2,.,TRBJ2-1,CASSLGDSGSSYNEQFF,TGTGCCAGCAGCTTAGGGGATAGCGGGAGCTCCTACAATGAGCAGTTCTTC
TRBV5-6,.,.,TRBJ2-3,CASSLASPDTQYF,TGTGCCAGCAGCTTGGCTAGCCCAGATACGCAGTATTTT
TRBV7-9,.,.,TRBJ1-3,CASSLQSRVSGNTIYF,TGTGCCAGCAGCTTACAAAGCAGAGTCTCTGGAAACACCATATATTTT
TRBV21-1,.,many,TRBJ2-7,CASSIRDRGSYEQYF,TGTGCCAGCAGCATCCGGGACAGGGGCTCCTACGAGCAGTACTTC